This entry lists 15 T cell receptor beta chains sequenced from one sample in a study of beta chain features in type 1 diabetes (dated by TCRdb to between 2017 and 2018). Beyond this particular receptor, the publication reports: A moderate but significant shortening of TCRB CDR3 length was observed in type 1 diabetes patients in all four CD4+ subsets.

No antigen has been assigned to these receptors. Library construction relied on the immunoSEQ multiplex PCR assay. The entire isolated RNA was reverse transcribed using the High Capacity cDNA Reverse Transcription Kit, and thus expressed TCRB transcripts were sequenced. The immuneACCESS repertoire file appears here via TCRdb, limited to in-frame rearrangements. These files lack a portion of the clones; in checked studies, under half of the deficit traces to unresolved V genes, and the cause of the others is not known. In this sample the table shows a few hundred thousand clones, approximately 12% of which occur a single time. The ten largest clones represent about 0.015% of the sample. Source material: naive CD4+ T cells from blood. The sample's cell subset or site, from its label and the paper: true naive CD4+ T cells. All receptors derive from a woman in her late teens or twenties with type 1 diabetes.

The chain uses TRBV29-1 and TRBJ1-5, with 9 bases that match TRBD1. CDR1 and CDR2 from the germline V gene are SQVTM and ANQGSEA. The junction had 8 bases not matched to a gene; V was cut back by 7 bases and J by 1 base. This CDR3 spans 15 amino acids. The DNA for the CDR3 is TGCAGCGAAAATGGGGGACAGGGCAGCAATCAGCCCCAGCATTTT. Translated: CSENGGQGSNQPQHF.

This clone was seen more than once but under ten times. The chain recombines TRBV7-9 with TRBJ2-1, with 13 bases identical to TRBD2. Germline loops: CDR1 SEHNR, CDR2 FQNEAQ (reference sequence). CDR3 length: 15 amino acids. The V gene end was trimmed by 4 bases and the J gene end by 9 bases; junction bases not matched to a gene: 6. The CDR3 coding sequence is TGTGCCAGCAGCTGGACTAGCGGGAGCCAACGTGAGCAGTTCTTC. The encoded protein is CASSWTSGSQREQFF.

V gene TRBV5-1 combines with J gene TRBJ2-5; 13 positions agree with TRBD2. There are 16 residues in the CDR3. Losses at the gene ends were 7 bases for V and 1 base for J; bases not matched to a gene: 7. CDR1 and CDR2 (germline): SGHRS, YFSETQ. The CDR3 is CASRTSGSTTQETQYF. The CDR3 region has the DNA TGCGCCAGCCGGACTAGCGGGAGTACGACCCAAGAGACCCAGTACTTC.

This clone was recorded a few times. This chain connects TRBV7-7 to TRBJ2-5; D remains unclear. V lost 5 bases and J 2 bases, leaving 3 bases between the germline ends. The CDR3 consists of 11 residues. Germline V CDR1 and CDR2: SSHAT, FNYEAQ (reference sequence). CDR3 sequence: CASSRQETQYF. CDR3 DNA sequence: TGTGCCAGCAGCCGGCAAGAGACCCAGTACTTC.

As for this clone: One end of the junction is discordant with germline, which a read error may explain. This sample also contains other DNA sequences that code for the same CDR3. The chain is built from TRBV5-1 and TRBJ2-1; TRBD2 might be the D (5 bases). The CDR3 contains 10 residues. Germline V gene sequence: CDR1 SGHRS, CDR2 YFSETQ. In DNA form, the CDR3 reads TGCGCCCGGAAGGCGGGTGAGCAATTCTTC. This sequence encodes CARKAGEQFF.

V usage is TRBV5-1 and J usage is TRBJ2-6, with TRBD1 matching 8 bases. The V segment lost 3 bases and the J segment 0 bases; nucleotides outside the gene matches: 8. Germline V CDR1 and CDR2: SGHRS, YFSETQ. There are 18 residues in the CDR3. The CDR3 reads CASSWRGQAHSGANVLTF. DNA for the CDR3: TGCGCCAGCAGCTGGAGGGGACAGGCTCACTCTGGGGCCAACGTCCTGACTTTC.

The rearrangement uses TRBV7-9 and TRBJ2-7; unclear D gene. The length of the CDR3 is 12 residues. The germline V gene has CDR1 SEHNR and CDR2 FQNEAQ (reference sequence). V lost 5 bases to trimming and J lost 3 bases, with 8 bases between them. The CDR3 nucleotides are TGTGCCAGCAGCCGGGTCGGCTACGAGCAGTACGTC. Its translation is CASSRVGYEQYV.

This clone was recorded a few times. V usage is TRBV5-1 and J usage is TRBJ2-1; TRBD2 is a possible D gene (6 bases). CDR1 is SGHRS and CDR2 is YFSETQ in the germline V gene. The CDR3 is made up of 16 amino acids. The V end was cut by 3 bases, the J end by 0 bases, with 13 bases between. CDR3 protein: CASSSFSGSSYNEQFF. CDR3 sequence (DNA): TGCGCCAGCAGCTCTTTTAGCGGATCCTCCTACAATGAGCAGTTCTTC.

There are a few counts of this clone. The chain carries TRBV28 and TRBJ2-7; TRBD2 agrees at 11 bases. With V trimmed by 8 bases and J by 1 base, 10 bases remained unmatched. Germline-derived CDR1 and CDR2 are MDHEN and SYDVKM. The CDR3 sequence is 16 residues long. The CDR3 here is CASLGVRLAGSYEQYF. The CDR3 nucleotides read TGTGCCAGCTTGGGAGTTCGACTAGCGGGATCCTACGAGCAGTACTTC.

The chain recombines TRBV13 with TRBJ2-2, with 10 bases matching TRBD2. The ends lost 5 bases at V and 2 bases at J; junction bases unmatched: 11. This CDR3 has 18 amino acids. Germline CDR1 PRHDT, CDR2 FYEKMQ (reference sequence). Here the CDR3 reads CASSPRGVAGGNTGELFF. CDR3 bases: TGTGCCAGCAGCCCCCGGGGGGTAGCGGGAGGCAACACCGGGGAGCTGTTTTTT.

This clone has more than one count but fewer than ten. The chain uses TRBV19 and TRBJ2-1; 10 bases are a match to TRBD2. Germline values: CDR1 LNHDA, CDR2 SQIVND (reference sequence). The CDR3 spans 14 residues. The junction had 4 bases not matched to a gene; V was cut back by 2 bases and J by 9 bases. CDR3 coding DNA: TGTGCCAGTAGTATAAGCGGGAGGGCCACTGAGCAGTTCTTC. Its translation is CASSISGRATEQFF.

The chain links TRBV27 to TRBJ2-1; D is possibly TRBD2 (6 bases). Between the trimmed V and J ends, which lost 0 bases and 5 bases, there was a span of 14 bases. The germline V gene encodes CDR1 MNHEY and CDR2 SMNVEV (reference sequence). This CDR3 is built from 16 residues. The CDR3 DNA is TGTGCCAGCAGTTTATCCGGGACTTCCATTAACAATGAGCAGTTCTTC. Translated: CASSLSGTSINNEQFF.

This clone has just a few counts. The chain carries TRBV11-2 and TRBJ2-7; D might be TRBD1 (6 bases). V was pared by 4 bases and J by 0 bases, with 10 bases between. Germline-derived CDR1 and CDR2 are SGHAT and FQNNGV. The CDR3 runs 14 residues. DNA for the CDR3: TGTGCCAGCAGCTCACAGGGAAACTCCTACGAGCAGTACTTC. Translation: CASSSQGNSYEQYF.

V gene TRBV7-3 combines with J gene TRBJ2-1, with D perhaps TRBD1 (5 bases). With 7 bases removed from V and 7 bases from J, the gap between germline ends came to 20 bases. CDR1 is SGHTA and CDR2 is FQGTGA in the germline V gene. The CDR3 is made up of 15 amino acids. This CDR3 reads CASTNRGSSKNEQFF. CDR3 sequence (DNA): TGTGCCAGCACCAATAGGGGATCCTCCAAGAATGAGCAGTTCTTC.

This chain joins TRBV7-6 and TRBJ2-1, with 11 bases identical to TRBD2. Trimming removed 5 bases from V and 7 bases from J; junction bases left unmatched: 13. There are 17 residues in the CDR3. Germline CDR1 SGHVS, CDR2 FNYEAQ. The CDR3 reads CASSPGVAGGLWNEQFF. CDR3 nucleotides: TGTGCCAGCAGCCCGGGGGTAGCGGGAGGGCTTTGGAATGAGCAGTTCTTC. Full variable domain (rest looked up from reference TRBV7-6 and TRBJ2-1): GAGVSQSPRYKVTKRGQDVALRCDPISGHVSLYWYRQALGQGPEFLTYFNYEAQQDKSGLPNDRFSAERPEGSISTLTIQRTEQRDSAMYRCASSPGVAGGLWNEQFFGPGTRLTVL.